The 28 T cell receptor beta chains in this list originate from one sample, sequenced in a study of cytomegalovirus exposure and HLA in healthy donors. The primer mix had 60 Vbeta and 13 Jbeta primers. Data came from immunoSEQ multiplex PCR; TCRdb stores just in-frame clones and leaves some out. The sample lists 150,000 to 180,000 clones, around 82% occurring once. Sequencing input: PBMCs. All receptors come from a woman aged 45-65 years in good health and CMV-seropositive.

This clone turned up a few times. V usage is TRBV5-1 and J usage is TRBJ2-7; possible D gene TRBD2, 6 bases. V was pared by 7 bases and J by 5 bases, with 10 bases between. Germline CDR1 is SGHRS and CDR2 is YFSETQ. The length of the CDR3 is 11 residues. The CDR3 DNA sequence: TGCGCCAGCTCGGGAGTCAACGAGCAGTACTTC. This codes for CASSGVNEQYF. Supplemented by reference TRBV5-1 and TRBJ2-7, the full variable domain reads KAGVTQTPRYLIKTRGQQVTLSCSPISGHRSVSWYQQTPGQGLQFLFEYFSETQRNKGNFPGRFSGRQFSNSRSEMNVSTLELGDSALYLCASSGVNEQYFGPGTRLTVT.

The chain recombines TRBV5-1 with TRBJ2-5, with 7 positions matching TRBD2. The CDR3 has 15 amino acids. Germline V gene sequence: CDR1 SGHRS, CDR2 YFSETQ. V lost 3 bases and J lost 1; bases outside the gene matches: 6. The CDR3 sequence is CASSYLASGQETQYF. CDR3 nucleotide sequence: TGCGCCAGCAGCTATTTGGCTAGCGGCCAAGAGACCCAGTACTTC.

This CDR3 reads CASSLSSWRSGEGGEAFF. CDR3 in DNA: TGTGCCAGCAGTTTATCTTCTTGGAGGAGTGGGGAAGGTGGTGAAGCTTTCTTT. V is TRBV27 and J is TRBJ1-1; D unresolved. Germline CDR1 reads MNHEY; CDR2 reads SMNVEV (reference sequence). Trimming shortened V by 0 bases and J by 7 bases, and 24 bases separated the two germline ends. This CDR3 is built from 18 residues.

V is TRBV2 and J is TRBJ1-5; the match to TRBD1 covers 7 bases. V dropped 3 bases and J dropped 6; count of bases not matched to a gene: 11. The CDR3 length is 16 residues. The germline V gene encodes CDR1 SNHLY and CDR2 FYNNEI. CDR3 sequence reads: CASSDDRQGGIQPQHF. The CDR3, as DNA: TGTGCCAGCAGTGATGATAGACAGGGCGGGATTCAGCCCCAGCATTTT.

The V call is TRBV6-1, the J call TRBJ1-1; D is ambiguous. The CDR3 covers 13 residues. Germline CDR1 MNHNS, CDR2 SASEGT. V gave up 2 bases and J gave up 4 bases, with 8 bases separating them. Here the CDR3 DNA reads TGTGCCAGCAGTGAATCTTTCGGCACTGAAGCTTTCTTT. Its translation is CASSESFGTEAFF.

V and J are TRBV11-2 and TRBJ1-6, with a weak D call TRBD1 (6 bases). The germline V gene has CDR1 SGHAT and CDR2 FQNNGV. The CDR3 is 15 amino acids. V was trimmed by 1 base and J by 6 bases, leaving 10 bases between them. The CDR3 DNA reads TGTGCCAGCAGCTTAGTCGGACAGAGTAATTCACCCCTCCACTTT. Its translation is CASSLVGQSNSPLHF.

The V gene is TRBV5-4, the J gene TRBJ1-2; 7 bases align to TRBD1. The CDR3 is 13 residues long. The trim removed 6 bases at V and 4 bases at J, leaving 6 bases unmatched. From germline, CDR1 is SGHNT and CDR2 YYREEE (reference sequence). Written as DNA, the CDR3 is TGTGCCAGCACCACGACAGGGAGCTATGGCTACACCTTC. Translating gives CASTTTGSYGYTF. Using reference TRBV5-4 and TRBJ1-2 for the parts outside the CDR3, the full variable domain is ETGVTQSPTHLIKTRGQQVTLRCSSQSGHNTVSWYQQALGQGPQFIFQYYREEENGRGNFPPRFSGLQFPNYSSELNVNALELDDSALYLCASTTTGSYGYTFGSGTRLTVV.

The rearrangement joins TRBV15 to TRBJ1-6; weak D call: TRBD1 (5 bases). Germline V gene data show CDR1 as LNHNV and CDR2 as YYDKDF (reference sequence). V lost 3 bases and J 6 bases, leaving 9 bases between the germline ends. CDR3 length: 14 amino acids. The CDR3 reads CATSRDISNSPLHF. As DNA, the CDR3 is TGTGCCACCAGCAGGGACATTTCTAATTCACCCCTCCACTTT.

The chain is built from TRBV11-2 and TRBJ1-6; possible D gene TRBD1, 5 bases. The CDR3 is 15 residues long. Germline V gives CDR1 SGHAT, CDR2 FQNNGV. V lost 5 bases to trimming and J lost 7 bases, with 15 bases between them. CDR3 protein: CASSGVQGWNSPLHF. The CDR3 nucleotides are TGTGCCAGCAGCGGCGTGCAGGGTTGGAATTCACCCCTCCACTTT.

On this clone itself: An end of the junction does not agree with germline; a read error may underlie this. The V and J genes are TRBV7-9 and TRBJ1-1; the match to TRBD1 covers 8 bases. Germline V lookup: CDR1 SEHNR, CDR2 FQNEAQ (reference sequence). This CDR3 has 14 amino acids. This CDR3 is CSSSPLDRATEAFF. The CDR3 nucleotides read TGTTCCAGCAGCCCACTGGACAGGGCAACCGAAGCTTTCTTT.

In nucleotides, the CDR3 is TGCGCCAGCAGCTGGGCGGGGGGTAGCACAGATACGCAGTATTTT. Its protein is CASSWAGGSTDTQYF. This chain uses TRBV5-1 with TRBJ2-3; 8 nucleotides align to TRBD2. CDR1 and CDR2 from the germline V gene are SGHRS and YFSETQ. Trimming took 3 bases from V and 0 from J; bases not matched to a gene: 3. This CDR3 is 15 amino acids long.

The chain has TRBV7-2 and TRBJ1-2; unclear D gene. The CDR3 contains 14 residues. CDR1 is SGHTA and CDR2 is FQGNSA in the germline V gene. Trimming removed 5 bases from V and 4 bases from J, with 14 bases in between. The CDR3 coding sequence is TGTGCCAGCAGCACCCCCCCGGTAGTCTATGGCTACACCTTC. This gives the protein CASSTPPVVYGYTF.

This chain joins TRBV2 and TRBJ1-1, with D possibly TRBD1 on 5 matching bases. Trimming removed 10 bases from V and 1 base from J, with 16 bases in between. The CDR3 sequence is 14 residues long. Germline CDR1 is SNHLY and CDR2 is FYNNEI. The CDR3 DNA reads as TGTGCCACTGGATTTAGGGGAGGGAACACTGAAGCTTTCTTT. Its translation: CATGFRGGNTEAFF.

The chain couples TRBV7-9 to TRBJ1-4; D may be TRBD1 (5 bases). Trimming removed 1 base at V and 10 bases at J, with 16 bases between. The CDR3 runs to 15 residues. The V gene's germline CDR1 is SEHNR and CDR2 FQNEAQ (reference sequence). The CDR3 coding sequence is TGTGCCAGCAGCTTAGTAGGTGGGGCGCGGGGAAAACTGTTTTTT. Translated, it gives CASSLVGGARGKLFF.

This clone was observed a few times. The genes are TRBV10-1 and TRBJ2-3; a weak D match, TRBD1 (5 bases). The V end lost 4 bases, the J end lost 2 bases, and 7 bases lay between the germline ends. Germline CDR1 WNHNN, CDR2 SYGVQD (reference sequence). The CDR3 has 13 amino acids. The CDR3 nucleotides read TGCGCCAGCAGTGGACAGCCCACAGATACGCAGTATTTT. It yields the protein CASSGQPTDTQYF.

The V gene is TRBV2, the J gene TRBJ1-1, with 7 bases aligning to TRBD1. This CDR3 contains 13 residues. V gave up 6 bases and J gave up 3 bases; unmatched junction bases: 4. The germline CDR1 and CDR2 sequences are SNHLY and FYNNEI. CDR3 nucleotides: TGTGCCAGCAGGCGAGACAGGGACACTGAAGCTTTCTTT. This codes for CASRRDRDTEAFF.

The V call is TRBV11-2, the J call TRBJ2-1, with TRBD2 matching 16 bases. CDR1 SGHAT and CDR2 FQNNGV come from the germline V gene. Trimming cost V 4 bases and J 0 bases; bases outside gene matches: 6. This CDR3 has 19 amino acids. The CDR3 DNA reads TGTGCCAGCAGCTCCATGGGACTAGCGGGGGGGGGCTCCTACAATGAGCAGTTCTTC. This encodes CASSSMGLAGGGSYNEQFF.

The V call is TRBV10-2, the J call TRBJ1-3; D unresolved. Germline-derived CDR1 and CDR2 are WSHSY and SAAADI. The CDR3 runs to 15 residues. Trimming took 4 bases from V and 2 from J, leaving 12 bases between them. In DNA form, the CDR3 reads TGCGCCAGCAGTGTCAGCGGGTCCGCTGGAAACACCATATATTTT. Amino acid sequence: CASSVSGSAGNTIYF.

V gene TRBV2 combines with J gene TRBJ1-5; a possible D gene is TRBD1 (6 bases). Trimming stripped 3 bases from V and 3 bases from J, with 9 bases between. This CDR3 contains 14 residues. Germline CDR1 SNHLY, CDR2 FYNNEI. CDR3 sequence reads: CASSDRGNNQPQHF. In DNA, the CDR3 is TGTGCCAGCAGTGACAGGGGAAACAATCAGCCCCAGCATTTT. The variable domain in full, completed from reference TRBV2 and TRBJ1-5, reads EPEVTQTPSHQVTQMGQEVILRCVPISNHLYFYWYRQILGQKVEFLVSFYNNEISEKSEIFDDQFSVERPDGSNFTLKIRSTKLEDSAMYFCASSDRGNNQPQHFGDGTRLSIL.

This chain uses TRBV6-6 with TRBJ1-1; D is unclear. Trimming left V 6 bases short and J 5 bases short, with 16 bases between. The CDR3 is 14 amino acids. Germline CDR1 MNHNY, CDR2 SVGAGI (reference sequence). The CDR3 protein is CASSPQVPVTEAFF. As DNA, the CDR3 is TGTGCCAGCAGCCCCCAGGTCCCGGTAACTGAAGCTTTCTTT.

V and J are TRBV9 and TRBJ2-3, with D maybe TRBD2 (7 bases). The germline V and J ends were trimmed by 0 bases and 6 bases, with 14 bases remaining between them. CDR1 is SGDLS, CDR2 YYNGEE, per germline. This CDR3 has 15 amino acids. The CDR3 here is CASSVAGGGRDTQYF. CDR3 DNA: TGTGCCAGCAGCGTAGCGGGGGGCGGTCGGGATACGCAGTATTTT.

The gene calls are TRBV30 and TRBJ1-1, with 7 nucleotides matching TRBD1. This CDR3 contains 14 residues. Germline values: CDR1 GTSNPN, CDR2 SVGIG (reference sequence). Trimming cost V 0 bases and J 0 bases; bases outside gene matches: 1. CDR3 protein: CAWSVGTVNTEAFF. Written as DNA, the CDR3 is TGTGCCTGGAGTGTCGGGACAGTGAACACTGAAGCTTTCTTT.

This clone was detected once. The rearrangement joins TRBV6-5 to TRBJ1-5; 8 positions match TRBD1. Germline V gene sequence: CDR1 MNHEY, CDR2 SVGAGI. The CDR3 spans 15 residues. Trimming took 4 bases from V and 2 from J; bases not matched to a gene: 4. The CDR3 region is CASSSTGQGNQPQHF. CDR3 DNA: TGTGCCAGCAGTTCTACGGGACAGGGCAATCAGCCCCAGCATTTT.

The chain is built from TRBV9 and TRBJ1-1; D uncertain. Germline V gene data show CDR1 as SGDLS and CDR2 as YYNGEE. Trimming stripped 0 bases from V and 4 bases from J, with 7 bases between. The CDR3 runs 13 residues. CDR3 sequence: CASSVESGTEAFF. CDR3 in DNA: TGTGCCAGCAGCGTAGAGAGTGGCACTGAAGCTTTCTTT.

V and J are TRBV4-2 and TRBJ1-1; TRBD1 aligns across 9 bases. The CDR3 is made up of 14 amino acids. The V segment lost 4 bases and the J segment 4 bases; nucleotides outside the gene matches: 4. Germline loops: CDR1 LGHNA, CDR2 YNFKEQ. The CDR3 nucleotides read TGTGCCAGCAGCCCGGGGGACAGGGCCACTGAAGCTTTCTTT. Its translation is CASSPGDRATEAFF.

The rearrangement joins TRBV9 to TRBJ1-2; a weak D match, TRBD1 (6 bases). The CDR3 loop spans 13 amino acids. V shed 4 bases and J shed 8 bases, with 15 bases lying between them. Germline V gene data show CDR1 as SGDLS and CDR2 as YYNGEE. CDR3 coding DNA: TGTGCCAGCAGCAAGGGACAACCGTTGGGCTACACCTTC. This codes for CASSKGQPLGYTF.

This chain uses TRBV12-5 with TRBJ2-1; 10 bases are a match to TRBD2. CDR3 length: 17 amino acids. V shed 1 base, J shed 6 bases, and the junction held 9 bases outside the gene matches. The germline V gene encodes CDR1 LGHNT and CDR2 FRNRAP. The CDR3 region has the DNA TGTGCTAGTGGTTTGGGGACTAAGCGGGGGGGCAGCAATGAGCAGTTCTTC. Residues: CASGLGTKRGGSNEQFF. The full variable domain, its missing parts supplied by reference TRBV12-5 and TRBJ2-1, is DARVTQTPRHKVTEMGQEVTMRCQPILGHNTVFWYRQTMMQGLELLAYFRNRAPLDDSGMPKDRFSAEMPDATLATLKIQPSEPRDSAVYFCASGLGTKRGGSNEQFFGPGTRLTVL.

This clone appeared a single time. This rearrangement joins TRBV5-1 to TRBJ1-1; TRBD1 matches 7 bases. The CDR3 totals 14 residues. Trimming took 4 bases from V and 0 from J; bases not matched to a gene: 3. Germline V CDR1 and CDR2: SGHRS, YFSETQ. The CDR3 is CASSQGQMNTEAFF. DNA for the CDR3: TGCGCCAGCAGCCAGGGACAGATGAACACTGAAGCTTTCTTT.